Below, 27 T cell receptor beta chains from the same sample are listed, as sequenced in a study of shared clonotypes between healthy human individuals. Sequenced by immunoSEQ multiplex PCR; TCRdb stores in-frame clones only, minus some. The repertoire consists of roughly 720,000 clones, with roughly 87% occurring once and the leading ten covering about 33%. The sequencing sample was made of memory CD8+ T cells from PBMCs. Subset specified: CD45RO+ cells pooled with CCR7-negative TemRA cells. The receptors were sampled from a man aged 18-30 years in good health. Some clones in this sample may be carry-over from other donors' samples.

V gene TRBV7-9 combines with J gene TRBJ1-5, with TRBD1 identical over 7 bases. The CDR3 runs 16 residues. CDR1 SEHNR and CDR2 FQNEAQ come from the germline V gene (reference sequence). V was clipped by 2 bases and J by 6 bases; unmatched bases: 10. CDR3: CASSLRTGHRGQPQHF. For the CDR3, the DNA is TGTGCCAGCAGCTTAAGGACAGGACACCGGGGTCAGCCCCAGCATTTT.

This clone appeared once. This rearrangement joins TRBV5-6 to TRBJ2-1, with 11 bases identical to TRBD2. V gave up 5 bases and J gave up 6 bases; unmatched junction bases: 1. The CDR3 has 13 residues. CDR1 and CDR2 from the germline V gene are SGHDT and YYEEEE. The CDR3 reads CASSLAGGNEQFF. The CDR3 DNA is TGTGCCAGCAGTCTAGCGGGAGGCAATGAGCAGTTCTTC.

This clone was observed a single time. The chain has TRBV4-3 and TRBJ2-2; D ambiguous. V lost 0 bases to trimming and J lost 5 bases, with 19 bases between them. CDR1 is LGHNA, CDR2 YSLEER, per germline. This CDR3 region has 18 residues. The CDR3 sequence is CASSQDQRVTQPTGELFF. The CDR3 nucleotides read TGCGCCAGCAGCCAAGATCAAAGGGTGACCCAACCGACCGGGGAGCTGTTTTTT.

The chain couples TRBV7-7 to TRBJ2-2; TRBD2 matches at 7 bases. The germline V gene has CDR1 SSHAT and CDR2 FNYEAQ (reference sequence). V lost 5 bases and J lost 1; bases outside the gene matches: 7. The CDR3 totals 16 residues. CDR3 sequence reads: CASSPTSGGNTGELFF. CDR3 sequence (DNA): TGTGCCAGCAGCCCCACGTCGGGGGGGAACACCGGGGAGCTGTTTTTT.

In nucleotides, the CDR3 is TGTGCCAGCAGTTTCGCAGGATCCTACAATGAGCAGTTCTTC. This sequence encodes CASSFAGSYNEQFF. J is TRBJ2-1 and V is TRBV28, with D unresolved. Germline assignment: CDR1 MDHEN and CDR2 SYDVKM. The CDR3 is 14 residues long. Trimming took 3 bases from V and 1 from J, leaving 7 bases between them.

This clone turned up a few times. The CDR3 sequence: CASSTGPTNTGELFF. Written as DNA, the CDR3 is TGTGCCAGCAGTACAGGACCAACGAACACCGGGGAGCTGTTTTTT. The chain links TRBV6-5 to TRBJ2-2, with a tentative D call TRBD1 (5 bases). CDR3 length: 15 amino acids. Germline CDR1 and CDR2: MNHEY and SVGAGI. The V gene lost 5 bases and the J gene lost 0 bases, with 10 bases spanning the gap.

The chain recombines TRBV4-1 with TRBJ2-1, with D possibly being TRBD1 (5 bases). The length of the CDR3 is 14 residues. The V gene's germline CDR1 is MGHRA and CDR2 YSYEKL. Trimming cost V 3 bases and J 11 bases, with 17 bases left between them. CDR3 residues: CASSQLGLRGQQFF. CDR3 DNA: TGCGCCAGCAGCCAGCTAGGGTTAAGGGGCCAGCAGTTCTTC.

This clone was recorded once. V usage is TRBV27 and J usage is TRBJ2-2, with 9 positions matching TRBD1. Germline V gives CDR1 MNHEY, CDR2 SMNVEV (reference sequence). J was trimmed by 7 bases and V by 4 bases; bases with no gene match: 4. The CDR3 runs 14 residues. The CDR3 DNA follows: TGTGCCAGCAGTTACCAGACAGGGGGCGGGGAGCTGTTTTTT. Its protein product is CASSYQTGGGELFF.

The V gene is TRBV5-1, the J gene TRBJ1-1; 7 nucleotides agree with TRBD1. The germline V gene has CDR1 SGHRS and CDR2 YFSETQ. This CDR3 spans 15 amino acids. Trimming at V came to 1 base and at J to 9 bases, leaving 12 bases not matched to a gene. The CDR3 protein is CASSLYTQGGIKAFF. The CDR3 coding sequence is TGCGCCAGCAGCTTGTATACGCAGGGGGGTATTAAAGCTTTCTTT.

To note about this clone: Other DNA sequences within the sample encode an identical CDR3. The chain has TRBV9 and TRBJ1-2; perhaps TRBD1 as D (6 bases). Germline V gene sequence: CDR1 SGDLS, CDR2 YYNGEE. This CDR3 has 13 amino acids. V lost 0 bases to trimming and J lost 8 bases, with 11 bases between them. The CDR3 DNA sequence: TGTGCCAGCAGCGTAGGTCAAGGGGGAGGCTACACCTTC. The encoded protein is CASSVGQGGGYTF.

V usage is TRBV10-3 and J usage is TRBJ2-7, with 7 bases lining up with TRBD1. The CDR3 spans 16 residues. From germline, CDR1 is ENHRY and CDR2 SYGVKD. V dropped 3 bases and J dropped 4; count of bases not matched to a gene: 12. The CDR3 here is CAISDSGTELPYEQYF. The CDR3 nucleotides read TGTGCCATCAGTGACTCGGGGACAGAACTCCCTTACGAGCAGTACTTC.

This chain connects TRBV15 to TRBJ2-3, with D perhaps TRBD1 (6 bases). This CDR3 is built from 13 residues. Trimming removed 4 bases at V and 7 bases at J, with 12 bases between. Germline V gives CDR1 LNHNV, CDR2 YYDKDF (reference sequence). The CDR3 nucleotides read TGTGCCACCAGCAATGCAGGGGTGAATACGCAGTATTTT. It encodes CATSNAGVNTQYF.

This CDR3 reads CASSSGQGAYGELFF. The DNA of the CDR3 is TGTGCCAGCAGCTCTGGACAGGGCGCTTACGGGGAGCTGTTTTTT. The chain employs TRBV7-8 and TRBJ2-2; 8 positions match TRBD1. V lost 4 bases, J lost 7 bases, and 8 bases stayed unmatched. Germline V gives CDR1 SGHVS, CDR2 FQNEAQ. This CDR3 is built from 15 residues.

This chain uses TRBV5-4 with TRBJ1-1; 9 bases map to TRBD1. The CDR3 runs to 15 residues. From germline, CDR1 is SGHNT and CDR2 YYREEE (reference sequence). J was trimmed by 5 bases and V by 4 bases; bases with no gene match: 9. The CDR3 DNA reads TGTGCCAGCAGCCCCAGGACAGGGGTGGAGACTGAAGCTTTCTTT. Amino acid sequence: CASSPRTGVETEAFF.

The chain couples TRBV30 to TRBJ2-1; no clear D gene. CDR1 and CDR2 (germline): GTSNPN, SVGIG (reference sequence). The ends were cut back, 6 bases at V and 4 bases at J, with 7 bases in the middle. The CDR3 sequence is 11 residues long. The CDR3 region has the DNA TGTGCCTGTGATATATACAATGAGCAGTTCTTC. It codes for CACDIYNEQFF.

This clone occurred once. This chain connects TRBV7-9 to TRBJ2-2; D ambiguous. Germline assignment: CDR1 SEHNR and CDR2 FQNEAQ (reference sequence). V was trimmed by 5 bases and J by 6 bases, leaving 22 bases between them. The CDR3 consists of 17 residues. This chain's CDR3 is CASSQPGQPNWAGELFF. The CDR3 nucleotides read TGTGCCAGCAGCCAGCCGGGCCAACCAAATTGGGCCGGGGAGCTGTTTTTT.

The chain recombines TRBV4-1 with TRBJ2-7, with a weak D call TRBD1 (5 bases). The CDR3 contains 13 residues. Germline V gives CDR1 MGHRA, CDR2 YSYEKL. V dropped 1 base and J dropped 7 bases, with 11 bases sitting between them. Here the CDR3 reads CASSQGSGWEQYF. As DNA, the CDR3 is TGCGCCAGCAGCCAAGGGTCAGGGTGGGAGCAGTACTTC.

V and J are TRBV9 and TRBJ2-1, with 9 bases fitting TRBD1. This CDR3 contains 16 residues. V was pared by 0 bases and J by 6 bases, with 7 bases of the junction left unmatched. CDR1 is SGDLS, CDR2 YYNGEE, per germline. The CDR3 loop is CASSVVGTGSLNEQFF. DNA for the CDR3: TGTGCCAGCAGCGTAGTAGGGACAGGGTCCCTCAATGAGCAGTTCTTC.

The chain recombines TRBV6-1 with TRBJ1-2; 8 bases map to TRBD1. V shed 1 base, J shed 5 bases, and the junction held 6 bases outside the gene matches. The V gene's germline CDR1 is MNHNS and CDR2 SASEGT. The CDR3 totals 15 residues. CDR3: CASSEVWTGRYGYTF. The CDR3 bases are TGTGCCAGCAGTGAAGTGTGGACAGGGCGTTATGGCTACACCTTC.

This clone was found a few times. The chain is built from TRBV19 and TRBJ1-1; D is ambiguous. Germline CDR1 LNHDA, CDR2 SQIVND (reference sequence). The CDR3 has 16 amino acids. Trimming cost V 6 bases and J 7 bases, with 24 bases left between them. CDR3 bases: TGTGCCAGTAGAAATTTAAACCGCTGGACTGGGTTTGAAGCTTTCTTT. It yields the protein CASRNLNRWTGFEAFF.

The chain joins TRBV27 to TRBJ2-7, with 12 positions matching TRBD2. CDR3 length: 14 amino acids. Germline V CDR1 and CDR2: MNHEY, SMNVEV (reference sequence). V lost 6 bases, J lost 1 base, and 1 base stayed unmatched. Here the CDR3 reads CASRTSGGSYEQYF. The CDR3 DNA is TGTGCCAGCAGAACTAGCGGGGGGTCCTACGAGCAGTACTTC.

The CDR3 is CASSLEGQFYEQYF. DNA for the CDR3: TGTGCCAGCAGTTTGGAGGGACAGTTCTACGAGCAGTACTTC. This chain joins TRBV27 and TRBJ2-7; tentative D call: TRBD1 (7 bases). CDR1 is MNHEY, CDR2 SMNVEV, per germline (reference sequence). V dropped 3 bases and J dropped 3 bases, with 12 bases sitting between them. The CDR3 has 14 amino acids.

The J gene is TRBJ2-7, the V gene TRBV4-3, with D unclear. V was cut by 0 bases and J by 0 bases, with 18 bases left in between. This CDR3 has 18 residues. Germline V gene sequence: CDR1 LGHNA, CDR2 YSLEER. The CDR3 region has the DNA TGCGCCAGCAGCCAAGACCGCCTTGTCGGCCTCTTCTCCTACGAGCAGTACTTC. This translates into CASSQDRLVGLFSYEQYF.

This chain joins TRBV19 and TRBJ1-4, with a weak D call TRBD1 (6 bases). Germline CDR1 reads LNHDA; CDR2 reads SQIVND (reference sequence). Trimming took off 7 bases at V and 2 bases at J, with 20 bases between the two ends. The CDR3 runs to 17 residues. CDR3 DNA: TGTGCCAGTACTTCCCGCACCACAGGGACGACTAATGAAAAACTGTTTTTT. It encodes CASTSRTTGTTNEKLFF. The variable domain in full, with the rest retrieved from reference TRBV19 and TRBJ1-4, is DGGITQSPKYLFRKEGQNVTLSCEQNLNHDAMYWYRQDPGQGLRLIYYSQIVNDFQKGDIAEGYSVSREKKESFPLTVTSAQKNPTAFYLCASTSRTTGTTNEKLFFGSGTQLSVL.

The CDR3 sequence is CASSPRLAVSTDTQYF. The CDR3, as DNA: TGTGCCAGCAGCCCCCGACTAGCGGTTAGCACAGATACGCAGTATTTT. This sequence joins TRBV4-2 and TRBJ2-3; 9 nucleotides line up with TRBD2. CDR3 size: 16 residues. Germline trimming cut 4 bases from V and 0 bases from J; bases unmatched to any gene: 5. Germline V gives CDR1 LGHNA, CDR2 YNFKEQ.

This chain connects TRBV13 to TRBJ2-7; D is unresolved. The CDR3 sequence is 15 residues long. Germline CDR1 is PRHDT and CDR2 is FYEKMQ (reference sequence). V shed 5 bases and J shed 3 bases, with 17 bases lying between them. CDR3 in amino acids: CASSPGRSGYYEQYF. CDR3 sequence (DNA): TGTGCCAGCAGCCCGGGTCGTTCGGGCTACTACGAGCAGTACTTC.

In nucleotides, the CDR3 is TGTGCCAGCAGTGAAGTCGCCTACGAGCAGTACTTC. Translated: CASSEVAYEQYF. This rearrangement joins TRBV2 to TRBJ2-7; D uncertain. This CDR3 is built from 12 residues. Looked up from germline, CDR1 is SNHLY and CDR2 is FYNNEI. V was shortened by 1 base and J by 2 bases, with 3 bases between the two germline ends.